This TCR beta chain came from a study of early stage breast cancer tumors. Looking at the study overall: Twelve of the 16 invasive tumors were ER+, PR+ and HER2-.

Looked up from germline, CDR1 is SGHTA and CDR2 is FQGNSA. With 1 base removed from V and 3 bases from J, the gap between germline ends came to 12 bases. CDR3 length: 15 residues. Findings of the study overall: Bulk DNA sequencing of unsorted cells missed chain pairing and markers. Commonly generated sequences made up most enriched TCRB sequences shared between patients.

With regard to this clone: Its antigen remains unknown.

Blood replicates held 0.5 ug DNA, tumor or normal breast around 1.5 ug, two each. The data were produced by immunoSEQ multiplex PCR, yet TCRdb's version contains in-frame clones alone and is incomplete. This table holds about 7,900 clones, approximately 66% found once. The sequence came from a person between 70 and 80 years old with breast cancer. The specimen sequenced was breast tumor tissue. The rearrangement uses TRBV7-2 and TRBJ2-5, with D possibly TRBD2 on 7 matching bases. CDR3 DNA sequence: TGTGCCAGCAGCTTAGGAGGGGGGGCCGAAGAGACCCAGTACTTC. It translates to CASSLGGGAEETQYF.